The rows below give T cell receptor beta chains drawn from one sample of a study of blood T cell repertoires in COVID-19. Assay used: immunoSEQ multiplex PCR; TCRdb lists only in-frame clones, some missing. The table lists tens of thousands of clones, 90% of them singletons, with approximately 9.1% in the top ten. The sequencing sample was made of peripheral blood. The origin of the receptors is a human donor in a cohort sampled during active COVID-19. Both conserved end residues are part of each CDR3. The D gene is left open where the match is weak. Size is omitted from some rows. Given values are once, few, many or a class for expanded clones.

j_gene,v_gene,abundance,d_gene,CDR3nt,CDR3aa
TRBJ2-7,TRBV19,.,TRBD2,TGTGCCAGTAGTACACTAGCGGGAGGGCCTTACGAGCAGTACTTC,CASSTLAGGPYEQYF
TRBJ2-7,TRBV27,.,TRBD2,TGTGCCAGCCGAACTTATACAGGGGTGGGGACTAGCGGGAGATACGAGCAGTACTTC,CASRTYTGVGTSGRYEQYF
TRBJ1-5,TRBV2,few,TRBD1,TGTGCCAGCAGTGTAGGACAGGGGAATCAGCCCCAGCATTTT,CASSVGQGNQPQHF
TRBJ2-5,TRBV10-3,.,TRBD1,TGTGCCATCAAGGCCGGGACAGGGGGCGGAGAGACCCAGTACTTC,CAIKAGTGGGETQYF
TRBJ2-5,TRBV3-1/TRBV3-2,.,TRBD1,TGTGCCAGCAGCCAAAACCCCGGGACAGCCCAAGAGACCCAGTACTTC,CASSQNPGTAQETQYF
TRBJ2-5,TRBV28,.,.,TGTGCCAGCAGTCCCGCGCTAGACGGAGAGACCCAGTACTTC,CASSPALDGETQYF
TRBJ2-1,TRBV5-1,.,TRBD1,TGCGCCAGCAGCTTTTTCGGACAGGGGACTAATGAGCAGTTCTTC,CASSFFGQGTNEQFF
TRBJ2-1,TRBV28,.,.,TGTGCCAGCAGTTTACCAACGGCAGGGTTCCACAATGAGCAGTTCTTC,CASSLPTAGFHNEQFF
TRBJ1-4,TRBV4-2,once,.,TGTGCCAGCAGCCCCCCCCGGGAAAAACTGTTTTTT,CASSPPREKLFF
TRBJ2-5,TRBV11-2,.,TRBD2,TGTGCCAGCAGCTTAGGGGTCCTAGCGGGGGAAGAGACCCAGTACTTC,CASSLGVLAGEETQYF
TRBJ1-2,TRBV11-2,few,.,TGTGCCAGCAGCTTACCCAGCTATGGCTACACCTTC,CASSLPSYGYTF
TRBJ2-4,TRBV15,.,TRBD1,TGTGCCACCAGCAGCTTGCAAACACCCGGGACAGGGTTCATTCAGTACTTC,CATSSLQTPGTGFIQYF
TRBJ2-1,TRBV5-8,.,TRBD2,TGTGCCAGCAGCTTCGGACTAGCGGGAGGAGATGAGCAGTTCTTC,CASSFGLAGGDEQFF
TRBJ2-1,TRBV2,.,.,TGTGCCAGCAGGCAACCGGGACTTCAGAATGAGCAGTTCTTC,CASRQPGLQNEQFF
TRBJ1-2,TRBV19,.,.,TGTGCCAGTAGTATAGCTGTGAGCTATGGCTACACCTTC,CASSIAVSYGYTF
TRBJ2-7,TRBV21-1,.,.,TGTGCCAGCAGCTCGCCTAGGCCCGGACAGGGGTCCTACGAGCAGTACTTC,CASSSPRPGQGSYEQYF
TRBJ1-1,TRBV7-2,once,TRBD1,TGTGCCAGCAGCTCGTCGAACAGGGGGTTTGAAGCTTTCTTT,CASSSSNRGFEAFF
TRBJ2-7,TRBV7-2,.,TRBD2,TGTGCCAGCAGCCCCGGACTAGCGACTACCTACGAGCAGTACTTC,CASSPGLATTYEQYF
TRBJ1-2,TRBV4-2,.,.,TGTGCCAGCAGCCAGGAAGACAGGGGCTACACCTTC,CASSQEDRGYTF
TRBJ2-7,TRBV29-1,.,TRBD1,TGCAGCGTTGAAGGGGTAGGGGGCCCTGGCGACGAGCAGTACTTC,CSVEGVGGPGDEQYF
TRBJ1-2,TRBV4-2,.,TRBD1,TGTGCCAGCAGCCAAGATGGAGGACAGGTGGTTCTCGGCTACACCTTC,CASSQDGGQVVLGYTF
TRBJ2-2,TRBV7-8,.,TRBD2,TGTGCCAGCAGCTTATCTAGCGGGAAGGCCGGGGAGCTGTTTTTT,CASSLSSGKAGELFF
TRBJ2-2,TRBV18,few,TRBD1,TGTGCCAGCTCACCTCGACAGGGAAAGGACACCGGGGAGCTGTTTTTT,CASSPRQGKDTGELFF
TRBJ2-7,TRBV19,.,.,TGTGCCAGTAGTATATCGACACCGGACGAGCAGTACTTC,CASSISTPDEQYF
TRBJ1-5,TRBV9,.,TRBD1,TGTGCCAGCAGCCCCGGGACAGGGAATCGCAATCAGCCCCAGCATTTT,CASSPGTGNRNQPQHF
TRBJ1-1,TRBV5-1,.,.,TGCGCCAGCAGCCAGAATGGAGGACCCCTCGCTGAAGCTTTCTTT,CASSQNGGPLAEAFF
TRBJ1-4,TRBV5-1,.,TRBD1,TGCGCCAGCAGCACGGGACAGGGCAATGAAAAACTGTTTTTT,CASSTGQGNEKLFF